The 7 T cell receptor beta chains below all came from one sample that was sequenced in a study of post-analysis software for immune sequencing data. Study-level results: Among four or five TRBV segments more frequent in patients than controls were TRBV5-6, TRBV5-1 and TRBV20-1.

No cognate antigen is known for these TCRs. Libraries were made from TCR beta cDNA, and they carried unique molecular identifiers. TCRdb redid the calling of the PCR reads with MiXCR, one entry per CDR3 protein. Among roughly 800,000 distinct CDR3 sequences listed, about 50% were seen once. The sample was blood. The receptors here all came from a girl aged 5-17 years with multiple sclerosis.

This sequence joins TRBV12-3 or TRBV12-4 and TRBJ2-7; D gene unclear. The J call is uncertain, as TRBJ2-4 better fits the DNA end. CDR3 length equals 12 residues. The CDR3 DNA reads TGTGCCAGCAGTTTTACCAGAAACATTCAGTACTTC. Protein product: CASSFTRNIQYF.

The gene calls are TRBV7-2 and TRBJ1-5, with TRBD1 as a possible D gene (5 bases). From germline, CDR1 is SGHTA and CDR2 FQGNSA. Trimming stripped 5 bases from V and 3 bases from J, with 20 bases between. The CDR3 is 17 residues long. The CDR3: CASSPREGRYFNQPQHF. The CDR3 coding sequence is TGTGCCAGCAGCCCTCGAGAGGGACGTTACTTCAATCAGCCCCAGCATTTT. Looking up the rest from reference TRBV7-2 and TRBJ1-5 gives the full variable domain: GAGVSQSPSNKVTEKGKDVELRCDPISGHTALYWYRQSLGQGLEFLIYFQGNSAPDKSGLPSDRFSAERTGGSVSTLTIQRTQQEDSAVYLCASSPREGRYFNQPQHFGDGTRLSIL.

The chain combines TRBV29-1 with TRBJ2-1, with a tentative D call TRBD2 (5 bases). The V end lost 4 bases, the J end lost 2 bases, and 12 bases lay between the germline ends. Germline CDR1 SQVTM, CDR2 ANQGSEA. The CDR3 has 14 amino acids. The CDR3 DNA reads as TGCAGCGTTGTTGGGTGGCGGGCCTACAATGAGCAGTTCTTC. Protein: CSVVGWRAYNEQFF.

To note about this clonotype: One end of the junction is discordant with germline, which a read error may explain. The chain has TRBV6-4 and TRBJ2-5, with D possibly TRBD2 on 5 matching bases. Germline V gene lookup returns CDR1 MRHNA and CDR2 SNTAGT. The CDR3 spans 14 residues. The CDR3 spells CAISGSGSQETQYF. The CDR3, as DNA: TGTGCCATCAGTGGGTCGGGGAGCCAAGAGACCCAGTACTTC.

V usage is TRBV29-1 and J usage is TRBJ2-1, with D possibly TRBD1 on 5 matching bases. Trimming left V 4 bases short and J 2 bases short, with 9 bases between. CDR3 length: 13 residues. CDR1 and CDR2 from the germline V gene are SQVTM and ANQGSEA. CDR3 nucleotides: TGCAGCGTTGCCAGGGCCGCCTACAATGAGCAGTTCTTC. This translates into CSVARAAYNEQFF.

This clonotype was seen a single time. The gene calls are TRBV20-1 and TRBJ1-2; 8 bases agree with TRBD1. CDR3 length: 13 residues. CDR1 DFQATT and CDR2 SNEGSKA come from the germline V gene (reference sequence). Germline trimming cut 6 bases from V and 8 bases from J; bases unmatched to any gene: 11. The CDR3 nucleotides are TGCAGTGCGAGGACAGGGAGGAATTACGGCTACACCTTC. Protein sequence: CSARTGRNYGYTF.

The chain joins TRBV30 to TRBJ2-7, with D perhaps matching TRBD1 (6 bases). Trimming took off 3 bases at V and 0 bases at J, with 12 bases between the two ends. Germline-derived CDR1 and CDR2 are GTSNPN and SVGIG (reference sequence). The CDR3 is 14 amino acids. The CDR3 sequence is CAWSRDTNSYEQYF. The CDR3 DNA is TGTGCCTGGAGCCGGGACACAAACTCCTACGAGCAGTACTTC.